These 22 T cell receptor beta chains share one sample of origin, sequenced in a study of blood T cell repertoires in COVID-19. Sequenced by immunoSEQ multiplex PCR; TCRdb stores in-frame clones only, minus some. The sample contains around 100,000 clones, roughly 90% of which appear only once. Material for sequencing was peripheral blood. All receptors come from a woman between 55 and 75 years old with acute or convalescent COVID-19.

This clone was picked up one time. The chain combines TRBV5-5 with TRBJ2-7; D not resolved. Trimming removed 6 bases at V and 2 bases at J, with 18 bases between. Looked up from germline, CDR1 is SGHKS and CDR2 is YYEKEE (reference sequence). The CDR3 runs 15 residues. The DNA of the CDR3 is TGTGCCAGCAAACCTGACCCCTGGGCCACCTACGAGCAGTACGTC. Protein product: CASKPDPWATYEQYV.

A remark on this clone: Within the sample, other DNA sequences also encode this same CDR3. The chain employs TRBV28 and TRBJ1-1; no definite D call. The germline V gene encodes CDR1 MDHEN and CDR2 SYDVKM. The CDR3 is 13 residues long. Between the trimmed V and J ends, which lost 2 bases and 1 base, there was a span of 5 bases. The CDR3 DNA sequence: TGTGCCAGCAGTTTACCCGGGAACACTGAAGCTTTCTTT. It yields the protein CASSLPGNTEAFF.

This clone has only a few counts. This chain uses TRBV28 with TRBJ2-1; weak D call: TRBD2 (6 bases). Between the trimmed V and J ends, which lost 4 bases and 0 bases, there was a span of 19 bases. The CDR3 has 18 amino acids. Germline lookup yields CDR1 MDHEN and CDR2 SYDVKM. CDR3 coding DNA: TGTGCCAGCAGTTCCTATGGGAGGTCCCCTAGCTCCTACAATGAGCAGTTCTTC. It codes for CASSSYGRSPSSYNEQFF.

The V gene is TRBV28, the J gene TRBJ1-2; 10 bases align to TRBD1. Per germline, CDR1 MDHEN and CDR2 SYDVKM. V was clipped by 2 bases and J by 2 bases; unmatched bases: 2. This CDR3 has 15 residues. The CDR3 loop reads CASSLVGQGNYGYTF. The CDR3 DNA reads TGTGCCAGCAGTTTAGTGGGACAGGGGAACTATGGCTACACCTTC.

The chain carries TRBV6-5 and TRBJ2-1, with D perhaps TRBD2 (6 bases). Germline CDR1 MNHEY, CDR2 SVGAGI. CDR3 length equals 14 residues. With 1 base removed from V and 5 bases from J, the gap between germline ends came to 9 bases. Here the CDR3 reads CASSYWGENNEQFF. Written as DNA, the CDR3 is TGTGCCAGCAGTTACTGGGGGGAGAACAATGAGCAGTTCTTC.

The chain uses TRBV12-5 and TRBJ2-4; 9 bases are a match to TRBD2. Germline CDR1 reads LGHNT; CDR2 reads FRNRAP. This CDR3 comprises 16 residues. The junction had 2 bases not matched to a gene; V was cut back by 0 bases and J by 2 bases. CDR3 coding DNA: TGTGCTAGTGGTTTGGTAGGGACTAGCCCCAAAAACATTCAGTACTTC. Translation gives CASGLVGTSPKNIQYF.

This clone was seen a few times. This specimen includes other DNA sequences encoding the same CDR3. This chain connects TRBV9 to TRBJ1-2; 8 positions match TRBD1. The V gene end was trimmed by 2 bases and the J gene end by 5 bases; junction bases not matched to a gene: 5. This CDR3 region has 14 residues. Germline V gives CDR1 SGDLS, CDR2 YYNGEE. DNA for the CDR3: TGTGCCAGCAGCGTTGGACAGGGCCCGTATGGCTACACCTTC. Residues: CASSVGQGPYGYTF.

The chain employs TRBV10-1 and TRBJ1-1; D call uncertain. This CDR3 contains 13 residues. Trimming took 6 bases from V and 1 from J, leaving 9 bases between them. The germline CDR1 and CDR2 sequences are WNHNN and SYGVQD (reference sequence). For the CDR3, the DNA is TGCGCCAGCAGGCAGAAACCGAACACTGAAGCTTTCTTT. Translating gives CASRQKPNTEAFF.

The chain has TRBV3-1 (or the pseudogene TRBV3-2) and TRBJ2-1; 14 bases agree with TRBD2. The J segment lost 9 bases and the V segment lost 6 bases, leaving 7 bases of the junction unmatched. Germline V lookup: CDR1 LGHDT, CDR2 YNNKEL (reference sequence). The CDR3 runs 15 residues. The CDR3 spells CASSSRTSGRIEQFF. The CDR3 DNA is TGTGCCAGCAGTAGCCGGACTAGCGGGAGGATTGAGCAGTTCTTC.

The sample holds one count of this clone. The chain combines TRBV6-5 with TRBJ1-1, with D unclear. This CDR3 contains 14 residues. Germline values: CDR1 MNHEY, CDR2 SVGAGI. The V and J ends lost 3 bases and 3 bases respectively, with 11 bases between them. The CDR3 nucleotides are TGTGCCAGCAGTTATATGGCAGGCTACACTGAAGCTTTCTTT. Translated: CASSYMAGYTEAFF.

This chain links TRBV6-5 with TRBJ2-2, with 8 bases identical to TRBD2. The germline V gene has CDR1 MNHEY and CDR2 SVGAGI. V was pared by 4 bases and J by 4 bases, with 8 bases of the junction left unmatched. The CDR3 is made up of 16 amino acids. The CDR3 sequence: CASSSPGGEGTGELFF. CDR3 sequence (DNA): TGTGCCAGCAGTTCCCCCGGGGGGGAGGGCACCGGGGAGCTGTTTTTT.

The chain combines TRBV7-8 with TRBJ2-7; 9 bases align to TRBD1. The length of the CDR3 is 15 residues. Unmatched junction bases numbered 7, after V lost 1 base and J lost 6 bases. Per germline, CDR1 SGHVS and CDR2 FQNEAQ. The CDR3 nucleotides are TGTGCCAGCAGCTTAGGGTTGGACAGGGGTCGCGAGCAGTACGTC. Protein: CASSLGLDRGREQYV.

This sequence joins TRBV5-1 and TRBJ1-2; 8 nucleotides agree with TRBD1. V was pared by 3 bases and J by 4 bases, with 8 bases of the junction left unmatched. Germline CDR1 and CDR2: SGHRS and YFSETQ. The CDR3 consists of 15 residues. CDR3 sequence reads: CASSSQGARGYGYTF. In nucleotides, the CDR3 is TGCGCCAGCAGCTCGCAGGGGGCGCGGGGCTATGGCTACACCTTC. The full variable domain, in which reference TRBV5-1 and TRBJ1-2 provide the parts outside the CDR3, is KAGVTQTPRYLIKTRGQQVTLSCSPISGHRSVSWYQQTPGQGLQFLFEYFSETQRNKGNFPGRFSGRQFSNSRSEMNVSTLELGDSALYLCASSSQGARGYGYTFGSGTRLTVV.

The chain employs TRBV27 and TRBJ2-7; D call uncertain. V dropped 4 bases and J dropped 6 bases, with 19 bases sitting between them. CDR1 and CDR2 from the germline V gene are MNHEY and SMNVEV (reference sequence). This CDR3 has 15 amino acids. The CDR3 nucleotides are TGTGCCAGCAGTTCCAACCTAGGCGGTTTAGGCGAGCAGTACTTC. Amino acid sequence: CASSSNLGGLGEQYF.

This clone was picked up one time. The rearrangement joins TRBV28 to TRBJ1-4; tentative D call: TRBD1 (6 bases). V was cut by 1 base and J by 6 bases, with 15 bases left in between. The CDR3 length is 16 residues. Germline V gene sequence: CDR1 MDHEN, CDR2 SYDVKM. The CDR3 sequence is CASSLSQGVGDEKLFF. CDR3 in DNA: TGTGCCAGCAGTTTATCACAGGGAGTCGGTGATGAAAAACTGTTTTTT.

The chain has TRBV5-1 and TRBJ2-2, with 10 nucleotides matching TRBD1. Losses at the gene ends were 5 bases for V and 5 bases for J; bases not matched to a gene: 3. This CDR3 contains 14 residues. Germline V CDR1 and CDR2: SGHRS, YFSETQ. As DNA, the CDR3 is TGCGCCAGCAGAAGACAGGGGGCAACCGGGGAGCTGTTTTTT. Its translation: CASRRQGATGELFF.

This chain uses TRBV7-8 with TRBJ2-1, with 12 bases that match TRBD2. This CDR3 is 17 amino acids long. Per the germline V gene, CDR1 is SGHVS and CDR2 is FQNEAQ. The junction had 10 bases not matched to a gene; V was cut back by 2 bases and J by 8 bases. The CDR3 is CASSLLAGLAGGYEQFF. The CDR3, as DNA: TGTGCCAGCAGCTTATTGGCTGGCCTAGCGGGAGGGTATGAGCAGTTCTTC.

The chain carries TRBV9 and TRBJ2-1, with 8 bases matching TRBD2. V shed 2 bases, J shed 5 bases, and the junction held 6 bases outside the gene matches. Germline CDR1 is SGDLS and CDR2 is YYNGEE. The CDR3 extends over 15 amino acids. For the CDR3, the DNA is TGTGCCAGCAGCGTCTCGACTAGCGCTAACAATGAGCAGTTCTTC. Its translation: CASSVSTSANNEQFF.

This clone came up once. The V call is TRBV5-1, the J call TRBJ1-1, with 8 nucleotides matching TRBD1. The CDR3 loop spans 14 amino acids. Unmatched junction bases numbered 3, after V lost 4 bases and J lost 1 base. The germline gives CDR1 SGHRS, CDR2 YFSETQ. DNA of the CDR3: TGCGCCAGCAGCGGCGGACAGGGGAACACTGAAGCTTTCTTT. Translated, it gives CASSGGQGNTEAFF.

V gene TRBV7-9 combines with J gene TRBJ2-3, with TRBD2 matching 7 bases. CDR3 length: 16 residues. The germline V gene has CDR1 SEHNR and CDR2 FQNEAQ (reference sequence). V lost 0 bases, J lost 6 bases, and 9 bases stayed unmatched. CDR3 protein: CASSLATSSMGDTQYF. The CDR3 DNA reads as TGTGCCAGCAGCTTAGCGACTAGCAGCATGGGGGATACGCAGTATTTT.

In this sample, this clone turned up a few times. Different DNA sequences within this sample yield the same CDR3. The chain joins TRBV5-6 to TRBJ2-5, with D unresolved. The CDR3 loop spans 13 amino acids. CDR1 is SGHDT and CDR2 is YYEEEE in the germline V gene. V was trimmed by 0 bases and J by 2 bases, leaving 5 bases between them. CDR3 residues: CASSLGLQETQYF. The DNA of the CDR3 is TGTGCCAGCAGCTTGGGGCTGCAAGAGACCCAGTACTTC. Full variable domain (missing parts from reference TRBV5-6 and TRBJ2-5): DAGVTQSPTHLIKTRGQQVTLRCSPKSGHDTVSWYQQALGQGPQFIFQYYEEEERQRGNFPDRFSGHQFPNYSSELNVNALLLGDSALYLCASSLGLQETQYFGPGTRLLVL.

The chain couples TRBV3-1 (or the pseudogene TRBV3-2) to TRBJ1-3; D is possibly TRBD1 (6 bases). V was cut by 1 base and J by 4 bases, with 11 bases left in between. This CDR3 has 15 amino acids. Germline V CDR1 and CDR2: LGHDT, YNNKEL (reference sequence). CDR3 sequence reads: CASSQATGPGNTIYF. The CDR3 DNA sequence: TGTGCCAGCAGCCAAGCAACAGGGCCAGGAAACACCATATATTTT.